The rows below give T cell receptor beta chains drawn from one sample of a study of cytomegalovirus exposure and HLA in healthy donors. The repertoire was sequenced with immunoSEQ multiplex PCR; TCRdb's copy has only in-frame clones and lacks some. This table holds some 170,000 clones, around three quarters found once. The sequenced sample was PBMCs. These receptor sequences come from a woman aged 40 to 49 in good health and CMV-seronegative. The CDR3 runs from the conserved cysteine through the conserved F or W. D genes are given only for firm matches. Size is omitted from some rows. Given values are once, few, many or a class for expanded clones.

TRBJ1-1,TRBV30,TRBD1,.,CAWKRVDRENTEAFF,TGTGCCTGGAAAAGGGTGGACAGGGAGAACACTGAAGCTTTCTTT
TRBJ1-5,TRBV5-1,.,once,CASSLGPSPRGNQPQHF,TGCGCCAGCAGCCTAGGACCCTCACCGAGGGGCAATCAGCCCCAGCATTTT
TRBJ2-7,TRBV5-6,.,.,CASSLQSYEQYF,TGTGCCAGCAGCTTACAGTCCTACGAGCAGTACTTC
TRBJ2-2,TRBV7-9,TRBD2,.,CASSFSSGRASGELFF,TGTGCCAGCAGCTTCTCTAGCGGGAGGGCCTCCGGGGAGCTGTTTTTT
TRBJ2-1,TRBV5-6,TRBD1,.,CASSSGQGLYNEQFF,TGTGCCAGCAGCTCGGGACAGGGCCTCTACAATGAGCAGTTCTTC
TRBJ2-7,TRBV19,TRBD1,.,CASGITGGSYEQYF,TGTGCCAGTGGAATCACAGGGGGCTCCTACGAGCAGTACTTC
TRBJ2-3,TRBV28,.,.,CASSSKTGGDTQYF,TGTGCCAGCAGCTCAAAGACAGGCGGGGATACGCAGTATTTT
TRBJ2-7,TRBV11-3,TRBD2,few,CASSPLAGSTYEQYF,TGTGCCAGCAGCCCCCTAGCGGGATCTACCTACGAGCAGTACTTC
TRBJ1-5,TRBV5-1,.,.,CASSLAGQPQHF,TGCGCCAGCAGCTTGGCGGGTCAGCCCCAGCATTTT
TRBJ2-7,TRBV27,.,.,CASRRSGEGSSYEQYF,TGTGCCAGCAGACGTTCTGGGGAAGGGAGCTCCTACGAGCAGTACTTC
TRBJ2-5,TRBV4-2,TRBD2,.,CASSLQRDLQETQYF,TGTGCCAGCAGCCTCCAGCGGGACCTTCAAGAGACCCAGTACTTC
TRBJ2-5,TRBV30,.,few,CAWSAAGPKETETQYF,TGTGCCTGGAGTGCAGCGGGTCCGAAGGAGACGGAGACCCAGTACTTC
TRBJ2-5,TRBV2,TRBD1,.,CASSEQGQGGGETQYF,TGTGCCAGCAGTGAACAGGGACAGGGGGGGGGAGAGACCCAGTACTTC
TRBJ1-1,TRBV5-6,TRBD1,.,CASSRTGPAFF,TGTGCCAGCAGCCGGACAGGGCCTGCTTTCTTT
TRBJ1-1,TRBV11-2,.,.,CASSLHTEAFF,TGTGCCAGCAGCCTCCACACTGAAGCTTTCTTT
TRBJ2-1,TRBV15,.,once,CATSKSTGSKGRFAYEQFF,TGTGCCACCAGCAAATCAACAGGTAGCAAGGGGAGGTTTGCGTATGAGCAGTTCTTC
TRBJ1-5,TRBV7-9,.,.,CASSVDSSGNQPQHF,TGTGCCAGCAGCGTCGACTCGTCCGGCAATCAGCCCCAGCATTTT
TRBJ1-3,TRBV11-2,.,.,CASSLQSPISGNTIYF,TGTGCCAGCAGCCTACAGAGTCCTATCTCTGGAAACACCATATATTTT
TRBJ2-1,TRBV19,TRBD2,.,CASKWGLGGRFEQFF,TGTGCCAGTAAGTGGGGACTAGGAGGCAGATTTGAGCAGTTCTTC
TRBJ1-2,TRBV10-3,.,.,CAISEGVAENGYTF,TGTGCCATCAGTGAAGGGGTAGCGGAAAATGGCTACACCTTC
TRBJ2-3,TRBV7-9,TRBD2,.,CASSLDRAGADTQYF,TGTGCCAGCAGCTTAGATAGAGCGGGAGCAGATACGCAGTATTTT
TRBJ2-7,TRBV13,TRBD2,.,CASSFRGTSGSPLSEYF,TGTGCCAGCAGCTTCCGGGGGACTAGCGGGTCCCCCTTATCAGAGTACTTC
TRBJ1-1,TRBV19,TRBD1,.,CASSIGTVSRTEAFF,TGTGCCAGTAGTATCGGGACAGTGAGTAGGACTGAAGCTTTCTTT
TRBJ2-3,TRBV30,TRBD1,.,CAWSQGVADTQYF,TGTGCCTGGAGTCAGGGGGTCGCAGATACGCAGTATTTT
TRBJ2-1,TRBV4-1,TRBD2,.,CASSHVSGNSYNEQFF,TGCGCCAGCAGCCACGTTAGCGGGAACTCCTACAATGAGCAGTTCTTC
TRBJ1-2,TRBV28,.,.,CASDEGGVRYGYTF,TGTGCCAGCGATGAGGGGGGGGTACGGTATGGCTACACCTTC
TRBJ1-5,TRBV30,TRBD1,few,CAWNGEGAGQPQHF,TGTGCCTGGAATGGAGAGGGGGCCGGGCAGCCCCAGCATTTT
TRBJ2-5,TRBV29-1,.,.,CSARSGQETQYF,TGCAGCGCTCGGAGCGGCCAAGAGACCCAGTACTTC